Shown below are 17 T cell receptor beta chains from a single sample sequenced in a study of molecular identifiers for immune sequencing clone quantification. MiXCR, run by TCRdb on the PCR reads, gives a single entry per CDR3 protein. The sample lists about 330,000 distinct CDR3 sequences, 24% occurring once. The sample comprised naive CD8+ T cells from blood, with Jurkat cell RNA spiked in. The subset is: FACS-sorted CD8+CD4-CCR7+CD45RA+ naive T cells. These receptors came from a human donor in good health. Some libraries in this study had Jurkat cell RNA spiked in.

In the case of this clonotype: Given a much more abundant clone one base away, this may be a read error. DNA for the CDR3: TGCGCCTGCAGCTTGTCTAGTGCGGGAGGTGATACGCAGTATTTT. Its protein product is CACSLSSAGGDTQYF. The gene calls are TRBV5-1 and TRBJ2-3, with 8 bases matching TRBD2. There are 15 residues in the CDR3. The germline V gene encodes CDR1 SGHRS and CDR2 YFSETQ.

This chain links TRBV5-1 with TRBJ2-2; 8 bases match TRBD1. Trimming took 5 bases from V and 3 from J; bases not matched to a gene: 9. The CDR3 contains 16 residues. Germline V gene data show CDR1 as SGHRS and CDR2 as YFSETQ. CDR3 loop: CASRPRQGIDTGELFF. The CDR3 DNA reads TGCGCCAGCAGACCTAGACAGGGGATCGACACCGGGGAGCTGTTTTTT. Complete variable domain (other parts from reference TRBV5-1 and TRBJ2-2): KAGVTQTPRYLIKTRGQQVTLSCSPISGHRSVSWYQQTPGQGLQFLFEYFSETQRNKGNFPGRFSGRQFSNSRSEMNVSTLELGDSALYLCASRPRQGIDTGELFFGEGSRLTVL.

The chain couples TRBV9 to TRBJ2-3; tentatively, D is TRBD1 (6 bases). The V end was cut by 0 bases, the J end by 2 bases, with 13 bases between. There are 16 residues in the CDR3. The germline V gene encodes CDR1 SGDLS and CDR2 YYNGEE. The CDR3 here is CASSVVGASHTDTQYF. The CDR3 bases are TGTGCCAGCAGCGTAGTGGGGGCCTCCCACACAGATACGCAGTATTTT.

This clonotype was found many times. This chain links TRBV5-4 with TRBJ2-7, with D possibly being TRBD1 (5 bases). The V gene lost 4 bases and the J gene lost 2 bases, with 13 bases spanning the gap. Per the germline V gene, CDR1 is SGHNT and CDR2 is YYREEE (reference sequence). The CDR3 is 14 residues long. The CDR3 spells CASSGDSYAYEQYF. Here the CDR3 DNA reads TGTGCCAGCAGCGGTGACAGCTACGCCTACGAGCAGTACTTC. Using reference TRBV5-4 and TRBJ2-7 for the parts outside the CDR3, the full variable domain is ETGVTQSPTHLIKTRGQQVTLRCSSQSGHNTVSWYQQALGQGPQFIFQYYREEENGRGNFPPRFSGLQFPNYSSELNVNALELDDSALYLCASSGDSYAYEQYFGPGTRLTVT.

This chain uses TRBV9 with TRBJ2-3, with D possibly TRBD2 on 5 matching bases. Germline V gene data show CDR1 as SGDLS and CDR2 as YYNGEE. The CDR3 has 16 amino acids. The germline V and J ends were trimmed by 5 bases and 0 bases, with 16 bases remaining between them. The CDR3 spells CASSAIGNPSTDTQYF. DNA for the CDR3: TGTGCCAGCAGTGCAATCGGGAATCCAAGCACAGATACGCAGTATTTT.

In nucleotides, the CDR3 is TGTGCCAGCAGCGTGACTATGAGCAGAGAGACCCAGTACTTC. Translating gives CASSVTMSRETQYF. J is TRBJ2-5 and V is TRBV9; maybe TRBD2 (5 bases). Germline CDR1 SGDLS, CDR2 YYNGEE. The CDR3 sequence is 14 residues long. Deletions cut 2 bases from V and 4 bases from J, with 12 bases between.

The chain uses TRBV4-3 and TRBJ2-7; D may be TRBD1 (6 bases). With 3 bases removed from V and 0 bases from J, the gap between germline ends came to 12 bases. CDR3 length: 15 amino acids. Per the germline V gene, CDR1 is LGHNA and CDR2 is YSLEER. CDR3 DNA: TGCGCCAGCAGCCAGTACAGGGCCAGCTCCTACGAGCAGTACTTC. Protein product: CASSQYRASSYEQYF.

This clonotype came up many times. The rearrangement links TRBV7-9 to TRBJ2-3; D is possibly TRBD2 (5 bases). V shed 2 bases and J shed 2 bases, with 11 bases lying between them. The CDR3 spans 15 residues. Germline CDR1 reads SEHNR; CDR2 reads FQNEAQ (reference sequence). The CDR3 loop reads CASSLKGLYTDTQYF. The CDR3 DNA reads TGTGCCAGCAGCTTAAAAGGACTCTACACAGATACGCAGTATTTT.

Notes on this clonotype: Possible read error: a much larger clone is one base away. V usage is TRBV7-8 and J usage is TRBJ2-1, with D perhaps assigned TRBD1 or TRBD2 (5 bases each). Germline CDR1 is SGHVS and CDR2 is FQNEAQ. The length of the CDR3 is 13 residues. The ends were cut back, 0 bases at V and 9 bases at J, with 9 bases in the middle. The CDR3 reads CASSLAWGTEQFF. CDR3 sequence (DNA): TGTGCCAGCAGCTTAGCGTGGGGGACTGAGCAGTTCTTC.

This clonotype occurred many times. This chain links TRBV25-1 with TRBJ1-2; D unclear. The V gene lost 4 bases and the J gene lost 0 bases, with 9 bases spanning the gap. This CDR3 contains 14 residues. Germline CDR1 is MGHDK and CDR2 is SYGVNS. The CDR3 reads CASSGTVANYGYTF. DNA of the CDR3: TGTGCCAGCAGTGGAACCGTAGCTAACTATGGCTACACCTTC.

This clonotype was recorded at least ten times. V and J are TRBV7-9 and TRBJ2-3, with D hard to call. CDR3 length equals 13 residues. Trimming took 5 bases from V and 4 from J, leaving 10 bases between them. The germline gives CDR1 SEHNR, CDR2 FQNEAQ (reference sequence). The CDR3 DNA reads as TGTGCCAGCAGCCCACCCGCGTCAGATACGCAGTATTTT. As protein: CASSPPASDTQYF.

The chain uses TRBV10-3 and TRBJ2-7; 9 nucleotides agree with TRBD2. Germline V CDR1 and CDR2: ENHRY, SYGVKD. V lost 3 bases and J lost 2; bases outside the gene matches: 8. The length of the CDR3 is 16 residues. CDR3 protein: CAISEALAGAAYEQYF. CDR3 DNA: TGTGCCATCAGTGAAGCACTAGCGGGTGCCGCCTACGAGCAGTACTTC.

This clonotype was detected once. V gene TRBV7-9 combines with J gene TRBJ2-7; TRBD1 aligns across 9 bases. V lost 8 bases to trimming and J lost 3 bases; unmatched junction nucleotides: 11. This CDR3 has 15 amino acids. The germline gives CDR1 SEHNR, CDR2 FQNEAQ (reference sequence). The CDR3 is CASGPPGQGRYEQYF. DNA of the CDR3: TGTGCCAGCGGCCCGCCGGGACAGGGTCGCTACGAGCAGTACTTC.

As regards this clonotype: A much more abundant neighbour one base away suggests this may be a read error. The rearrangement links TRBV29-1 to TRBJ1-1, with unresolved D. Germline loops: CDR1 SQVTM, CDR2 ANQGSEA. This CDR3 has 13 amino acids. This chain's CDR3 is CSVEDPMNTEAVF. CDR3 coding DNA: TGCAGCGTTGAAGATCCTATGAACACTGAAGCTGTCTTT.

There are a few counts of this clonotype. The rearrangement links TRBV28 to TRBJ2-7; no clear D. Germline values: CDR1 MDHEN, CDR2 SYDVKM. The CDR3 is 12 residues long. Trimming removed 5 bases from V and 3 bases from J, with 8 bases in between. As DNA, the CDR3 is TGTGCCAGCAGTACCCAGAACTACGAGCAGTACTTC. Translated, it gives CASSTQNYEQYF.

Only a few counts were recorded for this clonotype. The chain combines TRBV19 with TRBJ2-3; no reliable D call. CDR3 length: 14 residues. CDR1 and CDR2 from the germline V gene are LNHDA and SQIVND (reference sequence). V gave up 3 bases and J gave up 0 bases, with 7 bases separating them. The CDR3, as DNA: TGTGCCAGTAGTATGCGAGGTAGCACAGATACGCAGTATTTT. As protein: CASSMRGSTDTQYF.

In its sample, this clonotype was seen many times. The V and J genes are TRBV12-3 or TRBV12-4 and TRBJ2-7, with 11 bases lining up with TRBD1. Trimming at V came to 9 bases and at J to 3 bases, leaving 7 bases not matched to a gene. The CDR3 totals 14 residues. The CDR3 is CASSTGTGGYEQYF. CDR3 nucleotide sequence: TGTGCCAGTAGTACCGGGACAGGGGGCTACGAGCAGTACTTC.